The rows below give T cell receptor beta chains drawn from one sample of a study of shared clonotypes between healthy human individuals. Sequenced by immunoSEQ multiplex PCR; TCRdb stores in-frame clones only, minus some. The table shows more than 400,000 clones, with 96% occurring only once. Sequencing was performed on naive CD4+ T cells sorted from blood. These TCRs come from a woman younger than 45 in good health. The conserved cysteine and the conserved F or W are not part of the CDR3 here. The order of the fields is V gene, J gene, D gene, CDR3 protein. The D gene is left open where the match is weak.

v_call: TRBV28
j_call: TRBJ2-7
d_call: .
cdr3_aa: ASSSRKSSYEQY

v_call: TRBV5-5
j_call: TRBJ2-2
d_call: TRBD2
cdr3_aa: ASSAREVRTGELF

v_call: TRBV2
j_call: TRBJ2-7
d_call: .
cdr3_aa: ASSESQVSSYEQY

v_call: TRBV6-1
j_call: TRBJ1-4
d_call: .
cdr3_aa: ASTTAGDEKLF

v_call: TRBV7-3
j_call: TRBJ2-2
d_call: .
cdr3_aa: ASRPVATGELF

v_call: TRBV5-5
j_call: TRBJ2-5
d_call: .
cdr3_aa: ASSLWQAQETQY

v_call: TRBV28
j_call: TRBJ1-2
d_call: .
cdr3_aa: ASSLGPGSYGYT

v_call: TRBV28
j_call: TRBJ1-2
d_call: .
cdr3_aa: ASSLIGINYGYT

v_call: TRBV19
j_call: TRBJ1-1
d_call: .
cdr3_aa: ASSTPRDPSNTEAF

v_call: TRBV5-1
j_call: TRBJ2-2
d_call: .
cdr3_aa: ASSLTEFNTGELF

v_call: TRBV5-1
j_call: .
d_call: .
cdr3_aa: ASSFTGGANEQY

v_call: TRBV5-1
j_call: TRBJ2-3
d_call: TRBD2
cdr3_aa: ASSLLGGTPTDTQY

v_call: TRBV27
j_call: TRBJ2-1
d_call: .
cdr3_aa: ASSLLSVGREQF

v_call: TRBV12-5
j_call: TRBJ2-3
d_call: .
cdr3_aa: ASGGQLSTDTQY

v_call: TRBV5-1
j_call: TRBJ2-1
d_call: TRBD2
cdr3_aa: ASSYRLTLAGAYNEQF

v_call: TRBV11-3
j_call: TRBJ2-1
d_call: TRBD2
cdr3_aa: ASSLDGTSGRREQF

v_call: TRBV21-1
j_call: TRBJ2-7
d_call: .
cdr3_aa: ASSNSPGLAGPYEQY

v_call: TRBV5-8
j_call: TRBJ1-1
d_call: TRBD1
cdr3_aa: ASSLRVTGGLVSTEAF

v_call: TRBV28
j_call: TRBJ1-3
d_call: TRBD1
cdr3_aa: ASSSGQGANTIY

v_call: TRBV28
j_call: TRBJ1-5
d_call: TRBD1
cdr3_aa: ASSLGTGSFQPQH